This T cell receptor beta chain was recorded in a study of memory B cells and T cells in multiple sclerosis. Notes on the study in general: Normalization was needed because clone-set size differences affected shared clonotype counts.

On this clone: Its antigen is currently unknown.

Repertoires were generated with immunoSEQ multiplex PCR, while TCRdb's copy carries only in-frame clones and drops some. There are about 14,000 clones in the sample; around 70% occur only once, and 2.3% lies in the top ten. Sequences were obtained from memory (CD45RO+) CD4+ T cells from blood. This sequence was found in a human donor with multiple sclerosis.

The CDR3 region is CASSFRGSLIRGYTF. CDR3 coding DNA: TGTGCCAGCAGCTTCAGGGGGTCGCTTATTCGAGGCTACACCTTC. The chain employs TRBV7-9 and TRBJ1-2; 7 nucleotides align to TRBD1. The germline V gene encodes CDR1 SEHNR and CDR2 FQNEAQ (reference sequence). Unmatched junction bases numbered 12, after V lost 3 bases and J lost 8 bases. The CDR3 is 15 residues long. Complete variable domain (other parts from reference TRBV7-9 and TRBJ1-2): DTGVSQNPRHKITKRGQNVTFRCDPISEHNRLYWYRQTLGQGPEFLTYFQNEAQLEKSRLLSDRFSAERPKGSFSTLEIQRTEQGDSAMYLCASSFRGSLIRGYTFGSGTRLTVV.